The 24 T cell receptor beta chains below were found in one sample sequenced in a study of metastatic and nonmetastatic thyroid tumors (dated by TCRdb to the early 2020s). Libraries were built with PCR. The sequencer listed for this sample is Illumina HiSeq 4000. TCRdb reanalyzed the raw reads on its own, using fastp at Q25 for trimming and MiXCR for clone calling, and kept in-frame beta chains. The sample contains about 49,000 clones, 4% to 5% of them found a single time. 7.5% to 10% of the sample is taken by the ten largest. None of the patients had been given any treatment before thyroid surgery. Sequencing input: blood. The origin of the receptors is a female donor with papillary thyroid cancer or a benign thyroid nodule (not recorded which). Some clones in this sample may be carry-over from other donors' samples.

This clone has just a few counts. Its ends do not fully match the called genes, so a read error is possible. J is TRBJ1-2 and V is TRBV5-1, with 7 bases fitting TRBD1. The CDR3 length is 14 residues. Germline loops: CDR1 SGHRS, CDR2 YFSETQ. CDR3 DNA: TGCGCCAGCAGCTTCGTCAGAGGGGGCGATGGCCACGCCTTC. Residues: CASSFVRGGDGHAF. The full variable domain, rest sourced from reference TRBV5-1 and TRBJ1-2, is KAGVTQTPRYLIKTRGQQVTLSCSPISGHRSVSWYQQTPGQGLQFLFEYFSETQRNKGNFPGRFSGRQFSNSRSEMNVSTLELGDSALYLCASSFVRGGDGHAFGSGTRLTVV.

This clone was recorded many times. The chain employs TRBV5-4 and TRBJ2-7; the D call may be TRBD1 or TRBD2 (5 bases each). The CDR3 totals 15 residues. With 3 bases removed from V and 0 bases from J, the gap between germline ends came to 13 bases. Germline V gene sequence: CDR1 SGHNT, CDR2 YYREEE (reference sequence). CDR3 sequence: CASSSGTKSSYEQYF. The CDR3 bases are TGTGCCAGCAGCTCCGGGACCAAGAGCTCCTACGAGCAGTACTTC.

The chain carries TRBV6-2 or TRBV6-3 and TRBJ2-7, with TRBD2 matching over 11 bases. Germline trimming cut 6 bases from V and 3 bases from J; bases unmatched to any gene: 1. This CDR3 has 13 amino acids. Germline lookup yields CDR1 MNHEY and CDR2 SVGEGT. CDR3 region: CASSGLAGYEQYF. Here the CDR3 DNA reads TGTGCCAGCAGCGGACTAGCGGGCTACGAGCAGTACTTC.

This clone was detected many times. The chain couples TRBV6-1 to TRBJ1-5; no clear D. This CDR3 comprises 17 residues. Trimming left V 4 bases short and J 0 bases short, with 16 bases between. Germline V gene lookup returns CDR1 MNHNS and CDR2 SASEGT. CDR3 residues: CASSVSLGGSSNQPQHF. CDR3 bases: TGTGCCAGCAGTGTTTCCCTAGGAGGGTCTAGCAATCAGCCCCAGCATTTT.

This clone was counted only a few times. J is TRBJ2-1 and V is TRBV4-1, with 12 bases fitting TRBD2. Germline lookup yields CDR1 MGHRA and CDR2 YSYEKL. This CDR3 is built from 16 residues. V shed 4 bases, J shed 15 bases, and the junction held 16 bases outside the gene matches. CDR3 bases: TGCGCCAGCAGCCGTGGGGCACTAGCGGGAGGCGACGCTGTGTTCTTC. Its protein is CASSRGALAGGDAVFF.

This clone was counted at least ten times. The gene calls are TRBV20-1 and TRBJ2-7; 8 bases agree with TRBD1. The CDR3 spans 17 residues. The germline V gene has CDR1 DFQATT and CDR2 SNEGSKA (reference sequence). After removal of 1 base from V and 3 bases from J, the junction contained 14 bases not matched to a gene. CDR3 sequence: CSARAQRKQGVGYEQYF. DNA for the CDR3: TGCAGTGCTAGAGCCCAAAGAAAACAGGGGGTTGGCTACGAGCAGTACTTC.

This clone was seen ten or more times. The sample has other DNA sequences that encode this CDR3 too. This chain connects TRBV20-1 to TRBJ2-2, with D unresolved. Trimming removed 3 bases from V and 7 bases from J, with 6 bases in between. The CDR3 is 11 residues long. Per germline, CDR1 DFQATT and CDR2 SNEGSKA (reference sequence). The CDR3 reads CSASYGGELFF. CDR3 sequence (DNA): TGCAGTGCTAGCTATGGCGGGGAGCTGTTTTTT.

This clone was detected ten times or more. This sample also contains other DNA sequences that code for the same CDR3. This chain connects TRBV18 to TRBJ1-6, with 9 positions matching TRBD1. Germline V gives CDR1 KGHSH, CDR2 LQKENI. The CDR3 contains 16 residues. V lost 5 bases, J lost 3 bases, and 5 bases stayed unmatched. CDR3: CASSTGTGNYNSPLHF. The CDR3 DNA is TGTGCCAGCTCAACCGGGACAGGGAACTATAATTCACCCCTCCACTTT.

In this sample, this clone turned up many times. This chain joins TRBV3-1 and TRBJ1-6, with 7 bases aligning to TRBD1. The germline CDR1 and CDR2 sequences are LGHDT and YNNKEL (reference sequence). With V trimmed by 4 bases and J by 6 bases, 0 bases remained unmatched. CDR3 size: 13 residues. In DNA, the CDR3 is TGTGCCAGCAGCCGACAGGGTAATTCACCCCTCCACTTT. Its protein is CASSRQGNSPLHF.

In its sample, this clone was seen many times. The chain is built from TRBV4-1 and TRBJ2-1; TRBD2 agrees at 7 bases. Per the germline V gene, CDR1 is MGHRA and CDR2 is YSYEKL. V shed 2 bases and J 12 bases; nucleotides not matched to a gene: 7. The CDR3 has 13 amino acids. CDR3 bases: TGCGCCAGCAGCCAAATCGGCGGGGGAGGGCAGTTCTTC. Translation gives CASSQIGGGGQFF.

This clone was detected ten times or more. The chain is built from TRBV3-1 and TRBJ2-1; D not certain. CDR3 length equals 15 residues. The germline CDR1 and CDR2 sequences are LGHDT and YNNKEL (reference sequence). Between the trimmed V and J ends, which lost 1 base and 5 bases, there was a span of 12 bases. The CDR3 spells CASSQVGIPDNEQFF. CDR3 coding DNA: TGTGCCAGCAGCCAAGTTGGTATACCCGACAATGAGCAGTTCTTC.

This clone was counted only a few times. J is TRBJ1-5 and V is TRBV11-1; 9 bases line up with TRBD1. Looked up from germline, CDR1 is SGHAT and CDR2 is FQDESV (reference sequence). CDR3 length equals 17 residues. V shed 5 bases and J 2 bases; nucleotides not matched to a gene: 10. DNA for the CDR3: TGTGCCAGCAGCGGACGGGACAGGGCGGGAGGCAATCAGCCCCAGCATTTT. This encodes CASSGRDRAGGNQPQHF.

This clone was recorded many times. This chain uses TRBV11-2 with TRBJ2-7, with D possibly being TRBD1 or TRBD2 (5 bases each). Germline V gene sequence: CDR1 SGHAT, CDR2 FQNNGV. This CDR3 contains 17 residues. V was clipped by 2 bases and J by 0 bases, with 17 bases between them. CDR3 coding DNA: TGTGCCAGCAGCTTAATTACGGGACGTAGGAGCTCCTACGAGCAGTACTTC. This translates into CASSLITGRRSSYEQYF.

This clone was counted many times. At one end the junction does not follow the germline gene, possibly because of a read error. J is TRBJ2-7 and V is TRBV30, with D possibly matching TRBD1 (7 bases). Germline CDR1 reads GTSNPN; CDR2 reads SVGIG (reference sequence). This CDR3 region has 15 residues. In nucleotides, the CDR3 is TGTGCCTGGACCGGGTCCACGGCCAGGGGGGCTAGTAGGCACTTC. Translating it yields CAWTGSTARGASRHF.

In this sample, this clone turned up many times. J is TRBJ2-7 and V is TRBV20-1; tentative D call: TRBD2 (6 bases). The CDR3 contains 15 residues. Per the germline V gene, CDR1 is DFQATT and CDR2 is SNEGSKA (reference sequence). V lost 1 base, J lost 4 bases, and 17 bases lay in between. Here the CDR3 reads CSARGGTQGKYEQYF. CDR3 DNA: TGCAGTGCTAGAGGGGGGACTCAAGGAAAGTACGAGCAGTACTTC.

In its sample, this clone was seen a few times. The chain is built from TRBV7-9 and TRBJ2-7; D is perhaps TRBD2 (5 bases). V was pared by 5 bases and J by 3 bases, with 11 bases between. Germline CDR1 and CDR2: SEHNR and FQNEAQ (reference sequence). The CDR3 extends over 13 amino acids. As DNA, the CDR3 is TGTGCCAGCAGCGCCGGACTCCGCTACGAGCAGTACTTC. It translates to CASSAGLRYEQYF. The variable domain in full, completed from reference TRBV7-9 and TRBJ2-7, reads DTGVSQNPRHKITKRGQNVTFRCDPISEHNRLYWYRQTLGQGPEFLTYFQNEAQLEKSRLLSDRFSAERPKGSFSTLEIQRTEQGDSAMYLCASSAGLRYEQYFGPGTRLTVT.

This clone was seen many times. This chain joins TRBV6-1 and TRBJ1-1; unclear D gene. Germline V gene data show CDR1 as MNHNS and CDR2 as SASEGT. The CDR3 sequence is 14 residues long. Trimming removed 7 bases at V and 1 base at J, with 13 bases between. In DNA form, the CDR3 reads TGTGCCAGCACCGAAGGACCAGCGAACACTGAAGCTTTCTTT. Its protein product is CASTEGPANTEAFF.

This chain joins TRBV2 and TRBJ1-1; 8 positions agree with TRBD1. Trimming took 6 bases from V and 3 from J; bases not matched to a gene: 3. The germline CDR1 and CDR2 sequences are SNHLY and FYNNEI. The CDR3 has 13 residues. The CDR3 region is CASRIQGDTEAFF. CDR3 DNA: TGTGCCAGCAGGATACAGGGGGACACTGAAGCTTTCTTT.

This clone occurred many times. The CDR3 sequence is CASQTGEQYF. The CDR3, as DNA: TGTGCCAGCCAGACCGGCGAGCAGTACTTC. The V gene is TRBV6-1, the J gene TRBJ2-7; D remains unclear. Germline CDR1 and CDR2: MNHNS and SASEGT. This CDR3 spans 10 amino acids. Deletions cut 8 bases from V and 6 bases from J, with 8 bases between.

The chain recombines TRBV30 with TRBJ1-2; a weak D match, TRBD1 (5 bases). The CDR3 consists of 12 residues. With 2 bases removed from V and 8 bases from J, the gap between germline ends came to 12 bases. Germline V lookup: CDR1 GTSNPN, CDR2 SVGIG (reference sequence). CDR3 sequence: CAWSPGGVGYTF. In nucleotides, the CDR3 is TGTGCCTGGAGTCCGGGGGGAGTAGGCTACACCTTC.

This clone occurred many times. This chain joins TRBV6-1 and TRBJ2-1; 13 positions agree with TRBD2. The CDR3 sequence is 14 residues long. J gave up 6 bases and V 5 bases, and 1 base lay outside the gene matches. The germline V gene encodes CDR1 MNHNS and CDR2 SASEGT. The CDR3 is CASSWTSGSNEQFF. CDR3 coding DNA: TGTGCCAGCAGTTGGACTAGCGGGAGCAATGAGCAGTTCTTC.

This clone showed up many times. This chain uses TRBV19 with TRBJ1-5; 7 bases are shared with TRBD1. Germline assignment: CDR1 LNHDA and CDR2 SQIVND (reference sequence). The CDR3 runs to 16 residues. Losses at the gene ends were 4 bases for V and 2 bases for J; bases not matched to a gene: 8. The CDR3 sequence is CASSTSPGGGNQPQHF. The CDR3 bases are TGTGCCAGTAGTACCTCCCCAGGGGGGGGCAATCAGCCCCAGCATTTT. The full variable domain, completed using reference TRBV19 and TRBJ1-5, is DGGITQSPKYLFRKEGQNVTLSCEQNLNHDAMYWYRQDPGQGLRLIYYSQIVNDFQKGDIAEGYSVSREKKESFPLTVTSAQKNPTAFYLCASSTSPGGGNQPQHFGDGTRLSIL.

V gene TRBV6-1 combines with J gene TRBJ2-5, with D perhaps matching TRBD2 (5 bases). V was trimmed by 5 bases and J by 5 bases, leaving 18 bases between them. Germline-derived CDR1 and CDR2 are MNHNS and SASEGT. The CDR3 runs to 15 residues. The CDR3 protein is CASSHGSDLRETQYF. CDR3 coding DNA: TGTGCCAGCAGTCACGGTAGCGACCTAAGGGAGACCCAGTACTTC.

This clone appeared many times. The chain combines TRBV12-3 or TRBV12-4 with TRBJ1-4; weak D call: TRBD1 (5 bases). CDR3 length equals 15 residues. V was shortened by 3 bases and J by 3 bases, with 11 bases between the two germline ends. The CDR3 coding sequence is TGTGCCAGCAGTTTTGAGGGGAGGGCTAATGAAAAACTGTTTTTT. It encodes CASSFEGRANEKLFF.